This TCR beta chain was identified in a study of monozygotic twins with inflammatory bowel disease. TCRdb processed the 5' RACE reads again and assigns one entry to each CDR3 protein, with no DNA. The sample's table shows about 160,000 distinct CDR3 sequences. CDR1 and CDR2 (germline): MGHRA, YSYEKL. This CDR3 contains 15 residues. Sequenced: blood. The receptor's source is a human donor with ulcerative colitis or Crohn's disease, or a healthy co-twin of an affected twin (not recorded which). This chain connects TRBV4-1 to TRBJ2-3; TCRdb's assignment of TRBD1 cannot be checked, as there is no DNA. This chain's CDR3 is CDSSRDRGSTDTQYF.